These 7 T cell receptor beta chains came from one sample sequenced in a study of human T cells and chemical hapten exposure. Time point of the sample: patch test 3, about 24 weeks after DPC sensitization. The treatment is: therapeutic diphenylcyclopropenone sensitization with weekly scalp DPC. TCRdb fed the RACE reads into MiXCR, producing one record per CDR3 protein. The sample yields over 55,000 distinct CDR3 sequences, approximately 10% seen once. Sample: whole blood, taken in connection with sensitization to the hapten diphenylcyclopropenone (DPC). These receptors came from a woman in her forties or fifties with alopecia areata. Some clones in this sample may be carry-over from other donors' samples.

This clonotype occurred a few times. The V call is TRBV7-9, the J call TRBJ2-2; D gene unclear. CDR3 length: 13 amino acids. Germline CDR1 is SEHNR and CDR2 is FQNEAQ (reference sequence). V was clipped by 4 bases and J by 1 base, with 4 bases between them. This chain's CDR3 is CASSWENTGELFF. The DNA for the CDR3 is TGTGCCAGCAGCTGGGAGAACACCGGGGAGCTGTTTTTT. The whole variable domain, remainder taken from reference TRBV7-9 and TRBJ2-2, is DTGVSQNPRHKITKRGQNVTFRCDPISEHNRLYWYRQTLGQGPEFLTYFQNEAQLEKSRLLSDRFSAERPKGSFSTLEIQRTEQGDSAMYLCASSWENTGELFFGEGSRLTVL.

This clonotype was recorded at least ten times. The genes are TRBV20-1 and TRBJ2-7; D may be TRBD1 (5 bases). Germline V gene lookup returns CDR1 DFQATT and CDR2 SNEGSKA (reference sequence). V shed 7 bases and J shed 6 bases, with 19 bases lying between them. The CDR3 contains 13 residues. In nucleotides, the CDR3 is TGCAGTGTTTTCGGTAGGGGCCCGGGCGAGCAGTACTTC. Protein sequence: CSVFGRGPGEQYF.

This clonotype appeared a few times. The V gene is TRBV5-4, the J gene TRBJ2-5; tentatively, D is TRBD2 (5 bases). CDR3 length: 14 amino acids. Germline-derived CDR1 and CDR2 are SGHNT and YYREEE (reference sequence). With 4 bases removed from V and 3 bases from J, the gap between germline ends came to 13 bases. For the CDR3, the DNA is TGTGCCAGCAGCGTCACTAGGGCAGAAGAGACCCAGTACTTC. Amino acids: CASSVTRAEETQYF.

This clonotype turned up a few times. The chain joins TRBV2 to TRBJ1-5; D remains unclear. This CDR3 contains 15 residues. V dropped 8 bases and J dropped 0 bases, with 14 bases sitting between them. Germline V lookup: CDR1 SNHLY, CDR2 FYNNEI. The CDR3 spells CASAAESGSNQPQHF. The DNA of the CDR3 is TGTGCCAGCGCCGCCGAATCGGGTAGCAATCAGCCCCAGCATTTT.

This chain connects TRBV6-5 to TRBJ2-7; 8 bases align to TRBD1. The CDR3 extends over 15 amino acids. V trimming: 5 bases; J trimming: 2 bases; junction bases outside the gene matches: 8. The V gene's germline CDR1 is MNHEY and CDR2 SVGAGI. This CDR3 reads CASSPRQGYPYEQYF. Here the CDR3 DNA reads TGTGCCAGCAGTCCACGACAGGGGTATCCCTACGAGCAGTACTTC.

This clonotype has at least ten counts. The chain recombines TRBV7-8 with TRBJ2-5; D gene uncertain. V lost 0 bases, J lost 2 bases, and 7 bases lay in between. This CDR3 has 14 residues. CDR1 and CDR2 from the germline V gene are SGHVS and FQNEAQ. The CDR3 spells CASSLASGQETQYF. The CDR3 region has the DNA TGTGCCAGCAGCTTAGCATCAGGACAAGAGACCCAGTACTTC. Full variable domain (missing parts from reference TRBV7-8 and TRBJ2-5): GAGVSQSPRYKVAKRGQDVALRCDPISGHVSLFWYQQALGQGPEFLTYFQNEAQLDKSGLPSDRFFAERPEGSVSTLKIQRTQQEDSAVYLCASSLASGQETQYFGPGTRLLVL.

This clonotype was picked up many times. This chain joins TRBV7-9 and TRBJ2-1; 10 nucleotides match TRBD2. Germline CDR1 is SEHNR and CDR2 is FQNEAQ (reference sequence). The CDR3 spans 15 residues. Trimming took 1 base from V and 3 from J; bases not matched to a gene: 0. This CDR3 is CASSLGTSGYNEQFF. In DNA, the CDR3 is TGTGCCAGCAGCTTAGGGACTAGCGGCTACAATGAGCAGTTCTTC.